These 3 T cell receptor beta chains originate from one sample sequenced in a study of cytomegalovirus exposure and HLA in healthy donors. Profiled with immunoSEQ multiplex PCR; TCRdb holds only in-frame clones, not every one. The repertoire holds 220,000 or so clones, with roughly 83% as singletons. Sequenced: PBMCs. The receptors originated from a woman between 18 and 29 years old in good health and CMV-seronegative.

This clone has only a few counts. V gene TRBV7-7 combines with J gene TRBJ2-7; D call uncertain. The CDR3 contains 14 residues. CDR1 is SSHAT, CDR2 FNYEAQ, per germline (reference sequence). The V gene lost 0 bases and the J gene lost 1 base, with 7 bases spanning the gap. This chain's CDR3 is CASSLADGSYEQYF. In DNA form, the CDR3 reads TGTGCCAGCAGCTTAGCGGACGGGTCCTACGAGCAGTACTTC.

This rearrangement joins TRBV15 to TRBJ1-1, with 8 bases that match TRBD1. The CDR3 consists of 15 residues. Germline CDR1 LNHNV, CDR2 YYDKDF (reference sequence). J was trimmed by 10 bases and V by 0 bases; bases with no gene match: 10. Here the CDR3 DNA reads TGTGCCACCAGCAGAGATCTTCGACAGGGGCAAGGAGCTTTCTTT. Translated: CATSRDLRQGQGAFF.

The J gene is TRBJ1-1, the V gene TRBV6-1, with a weak D call TRBD1 (5 bases). V lost 0 bases to trimming and J lost 0 bases, with 17 bases between them. Germline values: CDR1 MNHNS, CDR2 SASEGT. The CDR3 length is 18 residues. CDR3 amino acids: CASSEARDVWEMNTEAFF. Here the CDR3 DNA reads TGTGCCAGCAGTGAAGCCAGGGATGTTTGGGAAATGAACACTGAAGCTTTCTTT.